Sequencing of this T cell receptor (beta chain) was carried out in a study of cytomegalovirus exposure and HLA in healthy donors. The PCR contained 60 Vbeta and 13 Jbeta primers. Repertoires were generated with immunoSEQ multiplex PCR, while TCRdb's copy carries only in-frame clones and drops some. The data show 200,000 or so clones, over 75% seen once. For this clone: Antigen unknown.

Study-wide results and caveats: TCR beta sequences reportedly predicted most subjects' HLA-A and HLA-B alleles accurately. Altogether, 150 to 200 TCR beta chains were recorded as cytomegalovirus-associated. With further analysis later on, most CMV-associated TCR beta chains appeared HLA-restricted. Rarity held for most TCR sequences, but there were some public TCRs that occurred in many donors.

V lost 5 bases and J lost 0; bases outside the gene matches: 11. The CDR3 consists of 17 residues. The rearrangement links TRBV5-3 to TRBJ1-1; the match to TRBD1 covers 9 bases. TRBV5-3 is marked as an open reading frame, function uncertain. The receptor comes from a girl under three years old in good health and CMV-seronegative. Sequencing input: PBMCs. CDR3 sequence (DNA): TGTGCCAGAAGTTCCGACAGGGGGAGTAGGGTGAACACTGAAGCTTTCTTT. It codes for CARSSDRGSRVNTEAFF.